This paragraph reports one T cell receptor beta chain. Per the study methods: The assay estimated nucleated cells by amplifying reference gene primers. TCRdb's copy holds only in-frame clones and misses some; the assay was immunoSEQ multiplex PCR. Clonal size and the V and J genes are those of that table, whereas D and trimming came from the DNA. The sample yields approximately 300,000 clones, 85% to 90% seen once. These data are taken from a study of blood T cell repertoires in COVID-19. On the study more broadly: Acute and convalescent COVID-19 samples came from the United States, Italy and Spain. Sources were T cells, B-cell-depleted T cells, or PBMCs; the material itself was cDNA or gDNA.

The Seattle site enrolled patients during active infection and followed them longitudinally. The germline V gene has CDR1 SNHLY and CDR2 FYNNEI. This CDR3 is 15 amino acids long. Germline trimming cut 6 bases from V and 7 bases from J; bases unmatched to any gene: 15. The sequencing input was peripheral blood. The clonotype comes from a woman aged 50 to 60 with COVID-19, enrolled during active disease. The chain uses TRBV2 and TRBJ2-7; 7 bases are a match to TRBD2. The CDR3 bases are TGTGCCAGCAGCTCGACTAGCACCTCCTCGTTGGAGCAGTACTTC. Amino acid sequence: CASSSTSTSSLEQYF.